This T cell receptor beta chain was identified in a study of blood T cell repertoires in COVID-19. Whole-study context: COVID-19 samples, acute and convalescent, were from the United States, Italy and Spain. In each case, the material was cDNA or gDNA derived from T cells, B-cell-depleted T cells, or PBMCs.

Germline V gene data show CDR1 as SGHTA and CDR2 as FQGNSA. The V gene end was trimmed by 5 bases and the J gene end by 8 bases; junction bases not matched to a gene: 11. This CDR3 is 15 amino acids long. Source study methods: Estimates of nucleated cell counts were drawn from the amplification of reference gene primers. Produced via immunoSEQ multiplex PCR; TCRdb's table is partial and in-frame only. V and J calls and clone size come straight from that table; D and trimming were deduced from the DNA. The sample shows more than 300,000 clones, around 89% of them seen only once. The TCR sequence derives from a man aged 18 to 35 who had recovered from COVID-19. The source material was peripheral blood. The genes are TRBV7-2 and TRBJ2-1, with 8 nucleotides matching TRBD2. The CDR3 reads CASSLIGTSWDEQFF. The CDR3 region has the DNA TGTGCCAGCAGCCTCATAGGGACTAGTTGGGATGAGCAGTTCTTC.